This TCR beta chain was sequenced in a study of T cells expressing NK-cell markers. Across the study: The study drew TCR beta repertoires from sorted CD3+CD56+NKG2C+, CD3+CD56+NKG2C- and CD3+CD56-NKG2C+ T cells. Of eight sequenced donors, seven were HCMV-seropositive and one HCMV-seronegative.

This CDR3 is built from 16 residues. Germline loops: CDR1 SGHRS, CDR2 YFSETQ. Regarding the study as a whole: Each of several donors carried dominant NKG2C+ clonotypes accounting for roughly 1.0-8% of CD8+ T cells. In several donors, dominant clonotypes made up about 25-60.1% of CD3+CD56-NKG2C+ cells.

TCRdb reprocessed the 5' RACE reads, with one entry per CDR3 protein and no DNA. The specimen's table records about 370,000 distinct CDR3 sequences. Regarding this clonotype: Its antigen is still unknown.

Material for sequencing was blood T cells: a sorted CD56 or NKG2C T cell subset, CD4+ or CD8+ T cells, or bulk PBMC T cells (not recorded which). The chain recombines TRBV5-1 with TRBJ2-5; TCRdb designates TRBD1, a call that cannot be tested without DNA. This clonotype was obtained from a woman in her forties or fifties in good health. The CDR3 loop is CASSLEVSRPEETQYF.